The clone carrying this T cell receptor beta chain was counted at least ten times. Unique molecular identifiers were used in preparing the TCRbeta library. TCRdb itself ran the PCR reads through MiXCR, one entry per CDR3 protein. This table holds roughly 300,000 distinct CDR3 sequences, 10% to 13% found once. This record comes from a study of T-cell reconstitution after alpha-beta-depleted transplantation in children. From germline, CDR1 is DFQATT and CDR2 SNEGSKA (reference sequence). CDR3 length equals 13 residues. V was clipped by 7 bases and J by 5 bases, with 17 bases between them. Sample: PBMCs from the stem cell graft donor, taken from the stem cell graft. The chain employs TRBV20-1 and TRBJ2-5; D remains ambiguous. This TCR came from a human donor who donated a stem cell graft to a child with acute lymphoblastic leukemia. The CDR3 region has the DNA TGCAGTGGAGTCCTGGGCGTCGGGGAGACCCAGTACTTC. It codes for CSGVLGVGETQYF.